What follows are 8 T cell receptor beta chains derived from one specimen sequenced in a study of beta chain features in type 1 diabetes. Since all of the isolated RNA was reverse transcribed, expressed TCRB transcripts were what got sequenced. Clones were sequenced by immunoSEQ multiplex PCR, and TCRdb holds only the in-frame ones, with some missing. Here the sample spans about 220,000 clones, approximately 10% being singletons. The sequenced sample was central memory CD4+ T cells from blood. These receptors originate from a young man in good health.

Concerning this clone itself: Possible read error: a much larger clone is one base away. V gene TRBV7-3 combines with J gene TRBJ2-5, with no clear D. This CDR3 contains 13 residues. The germline V gene has CDR1 SGHTA and CDR2 FQGTGA. Between the trimmed V and J ends, which lost 3 bases and 5 bases, there was a span of 10 bases. The DNA of the CDR3 is TGTGCCAGCAGCTTCGGCCCAACGGAGACCCAGTACTTC. Residues: CASSFGPTETQYF. Drawing the rest from reference TRBV7-3 and TRBJ2-5, the complete variable domain is GAGVSQTPSNKVTEKGKYVELRCDPISGHTALYWYRQSLGQGPEFLIYFQGTGAADDSGLPNDRFFAVRPEGSVSTLKIQRTERGDSAVYLCASSFGPTETQYFGPGTRLLVL.

This clone was counted between two and nine times. The J gene is TRBJ2-6, the V gene TRBV9; 8 bases are shared with TRBD1. V shed 3 bases, J shed 9 bases, and the junction held 8 bases outside the gene matches. Germline CDR1 and CDR2: SGDLS and YYNGEE. CDR3 length equals 15 residues. The CDR3 bases are TGTGCCAGCAGCGCACAGACAGGGGCCTACAACGTCCTGACTTTC. Translation gives CASSAQTGAYNVLTF.

The chain carries TRBV2 and TRBJ2-7; 7 positions agree with TRBD1. V gave up 6 bases and J gave up 3 bases; unmatched junction bases: 8. Germline V CDR1 and CDR2: SNHLY, FYNNEI. This CDR3 has 14 amino acids. The CDR3 DNA sequence: TGTGCCAGCAGGCGAACCGGGACAGACTACGAGCAGTACTTC. Protein product: CASRRTGTDYEQYF.

This clone was seen a few times. This rearrangement joins TRBV30 to TRBJ1-4; a possible D gene is TRBD1 (6 bases). Germline assignment: CDR1 GTSNPN and CDR2 SVGIG (reference sequence). V was pared by 0 bases and J by 8 bases, with 13 bases between. CDR3 size: 14 residues. This chain's CDR3 is CAWSVWGAQEKLFF. Here the CDR3 DNA reads TGTGCCTGGAGTGTCTGGGGGGCTCAGGAAAAACTGTTTTTT.

As regards this clone: A clone one base away is much larger, so this may be a read error. This chain uses TRBV11-3 with TRBJ1-1; D ambiguous. Germline lookup yields CDR1 SGHNT and CDR2 YENEEA. This CDR3 is 13 amino acids long. Deletions cut 4 bases from V and 1 base from J, with 7 bases between. The CDR3 loop reads CASSYDPNTEAFF. CDR3 bases: TGTGCCAGCAGCTATGACCCGAACACTGAAGCTTTCTTT.

This chain links TRBV29-1 with TRBJ2-2; a possible D gene is TRBD2 (6 bases). CDR1 is SQVTM and CDR2 is ANQGSEA in the germline V gene. The ends were cut back, 4 bases at V and 5 bases at J, with 11 bases in the middle. This CDR3 region has 13 residues. The CDR3 reads CSVVSGVTGELFF. The CDR3 DNA follows: TGCAGCGTTGTCTCGGGGGTTACCGGGGAGCTGTTTTTT.

This clone was recorded a few times. The rearrangement uses TRBV6-7 and TRBJ2-1; maybe TRBD1 (6 bases). TRBV6-7 is classed as an ORF, of uncertain function. Between the trimmed V and J ends, which lost 2 bases and 3 bases, there was a span of 11 bases. This CDR3 contains 15 residues. The CDR3 DNA is TGTGCCAGCAGTTACCCCGGGACATTCTACAATGAGCAGTTCTTC. Protein: CASSYPGTFYNEQFF.

This clone has ten or more counts. The chain recombines TRBV27 with TRBJ2-1; the D is unclear. V gave up 0 bases and J gave up 0 bases, with 9 bases separating them. The CDR3 covers 16 residues. Looked up from germline, CDR1 is MNHEY and CDR2 is SMNVEV (reference sequence). The CDR3 nucleotides read TGTGCCAGCAGTTTATCCTCCTTTAGCTCCTACAATGAGCAGTTCTTC. Protein: CASSLSSFSSYNEQFF.